This T cell receptor (beta chain) was recorded in a study of cytomegalovirus exposure and HLA in healthy donors. 60 Vbeta and 13 Jbeta primers were used in PCR. Measured with immunoSEQ multiplex PCR; TCRdb has only the in-frame clones, and not every one. Altogether some 150,000 clones are present, roughly 73% being singletons, with the ten largest covering 3.3%. Details on this clone: Antigen specificity is unknown.

It was healthy bone marrow donors who served as donors. Study findings and constraints: Indistinguishability led to the exclusion of some V segments, TRBV6-2 and TRBV6-3 included.

V was pared by 3 bases and J by 6 bases, with 11 bases between. The CDR3 is made up of 14 amino acids. Germline V gives CDR1 MNHEY, CDR2 SMNVEV (reference sequence). This receptor was identified in a man aged 35 to 55 in good health and CMV-seronegative. J is TRBJ2-2 and V is TRBV27, with TRBD1 as a possible D gene (6 bases). The sample taken for sequencing was PBMCs. CDR3 amino acids: CASSFTRGPGELFF. The CDR3 DNA reads TGTGCCAGCAGTTTTACCAGGGGACCCGGGGAGCTGTTTTTT.